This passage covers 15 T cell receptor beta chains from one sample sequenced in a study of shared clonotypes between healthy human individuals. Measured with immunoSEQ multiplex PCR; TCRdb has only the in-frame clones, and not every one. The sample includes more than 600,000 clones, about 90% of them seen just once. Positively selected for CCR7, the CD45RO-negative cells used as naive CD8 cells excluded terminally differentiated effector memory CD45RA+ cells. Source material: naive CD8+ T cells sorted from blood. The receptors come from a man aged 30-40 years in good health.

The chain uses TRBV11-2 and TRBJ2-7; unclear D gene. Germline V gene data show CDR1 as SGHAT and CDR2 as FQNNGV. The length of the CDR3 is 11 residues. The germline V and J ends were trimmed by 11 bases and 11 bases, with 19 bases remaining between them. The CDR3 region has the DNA TGTGCCGAGTGGGTGGGCTACTCGAAGTACTTC. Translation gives CAEWVGYSKYF.

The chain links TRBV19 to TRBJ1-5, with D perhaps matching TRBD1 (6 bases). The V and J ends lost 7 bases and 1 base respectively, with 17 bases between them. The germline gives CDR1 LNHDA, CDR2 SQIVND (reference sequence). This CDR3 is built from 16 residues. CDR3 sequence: CASTTQGQRSNQPQHF. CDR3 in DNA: TGTGCCAGTACCACCCAGGGGCAACGGAGCAATCAGCCCCAGCATTTT.

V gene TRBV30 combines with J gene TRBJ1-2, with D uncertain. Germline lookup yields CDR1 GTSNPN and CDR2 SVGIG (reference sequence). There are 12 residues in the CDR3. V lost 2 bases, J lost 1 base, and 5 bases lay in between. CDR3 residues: CAWSIDNYGYTF. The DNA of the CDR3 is TGTGCCTGGAGTATAGATAACTATGGCTACACCTTC.

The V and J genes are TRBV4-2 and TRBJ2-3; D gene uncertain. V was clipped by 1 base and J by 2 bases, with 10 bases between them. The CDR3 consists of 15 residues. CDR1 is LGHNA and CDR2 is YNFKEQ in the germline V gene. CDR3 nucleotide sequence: TGTGCCAGCAGCCAAGGGACGGCGATCACAGATACGCAGTATTTT. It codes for CASSQGTAITDTQYF.

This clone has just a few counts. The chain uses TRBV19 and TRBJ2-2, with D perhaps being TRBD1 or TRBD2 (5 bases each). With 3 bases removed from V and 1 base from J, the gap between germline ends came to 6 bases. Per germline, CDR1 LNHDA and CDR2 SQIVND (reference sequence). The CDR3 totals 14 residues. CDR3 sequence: CASSIGGNTGELFF. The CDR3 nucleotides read TGTGCCAGTAGTATTGGGGGGAACACCGGGGAGCTGTTTTTT.

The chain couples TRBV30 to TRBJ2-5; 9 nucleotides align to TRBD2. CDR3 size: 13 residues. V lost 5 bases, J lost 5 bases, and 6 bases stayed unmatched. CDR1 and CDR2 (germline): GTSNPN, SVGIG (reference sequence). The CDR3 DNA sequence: TGTGCCTGGGGGACTAGCTTGGGGGAGACCCAGTACTTC. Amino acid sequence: CAWGTSLGETQYF. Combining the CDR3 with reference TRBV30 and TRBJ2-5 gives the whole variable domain SQTIHQWPATLVQPVGSPLSLECTVEGTSNPNLYWYRQAAGRGLQLLFYSVGIGQISSEVPQNLSASRPQDRQFILSSKKLLLSDSGFYLCAWGTSLGETQYFGPGTRLLVL.

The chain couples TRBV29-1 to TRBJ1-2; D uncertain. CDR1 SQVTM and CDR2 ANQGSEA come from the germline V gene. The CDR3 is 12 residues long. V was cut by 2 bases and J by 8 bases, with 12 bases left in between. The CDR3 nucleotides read TGCAGCGTTGAATCCAGGTCCCCCGGCTACACCTTC. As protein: CSVESRSPGYTF.

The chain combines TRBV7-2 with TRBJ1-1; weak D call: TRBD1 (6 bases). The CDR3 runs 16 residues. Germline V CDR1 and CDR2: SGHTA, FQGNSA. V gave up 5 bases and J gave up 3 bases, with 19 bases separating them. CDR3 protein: CASSPTRQVRDTEAFF. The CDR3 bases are TGTGCCAGCAGCCCAACCAGACAGGTTAGGGACACTGAAGCTTTCTTT.

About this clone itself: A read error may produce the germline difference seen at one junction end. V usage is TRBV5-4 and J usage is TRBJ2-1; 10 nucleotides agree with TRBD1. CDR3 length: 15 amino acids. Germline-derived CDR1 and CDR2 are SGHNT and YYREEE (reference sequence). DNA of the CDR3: TGCGCCAGCAGCTGGGACAGGGGAACCAACAATGAGCAGTTCTTC. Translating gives CASSWDRGTNNEQFF.

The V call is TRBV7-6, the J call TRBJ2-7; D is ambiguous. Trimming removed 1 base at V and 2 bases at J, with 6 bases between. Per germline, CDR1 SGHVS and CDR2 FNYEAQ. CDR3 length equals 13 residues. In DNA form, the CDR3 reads TGTGCCAGCAGCTTAGATGGTCCCTACGAGCAGTACTTC. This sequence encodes CASSLDGPYEQYF. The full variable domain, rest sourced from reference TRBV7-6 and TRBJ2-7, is GAGVSQSPRYKVTKRGQDVALRCDPISGHVSLYWYRQALGQGPEFLTYFNYEAQQDKSGLPNDRFSAERPEGSISTLTIQRTEQRDSAMYRCASSLDGPYEQYFGPGTRLTVT.

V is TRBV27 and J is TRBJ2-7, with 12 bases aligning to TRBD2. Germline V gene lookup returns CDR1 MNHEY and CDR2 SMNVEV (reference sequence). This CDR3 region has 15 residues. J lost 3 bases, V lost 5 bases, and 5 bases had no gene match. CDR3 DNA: TGTGCCAGCAGTGCCGGACTAGCGGGAATCTACGAGCAGTACTTC. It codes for CASSAGLAGIYEQYF.

CDR3: CASSLATDRVGGYTF. In nucleotides, the CDR3 is TGCGCCAGCAGCTTGGCCACGGACAGGGTTGGCGGCTACACCTTC. The chain combines TRBV5-1 with TRBJ1-2; 8 bases line up with TRBD1. The CDR3 extends over 15 amino acids. Germline-derived CDR1 and CDR2 are SGHRS and YFSETQ. V trimming: 0 bases; J trimming: 8 bases; junction bases outside the gene matches: 9.

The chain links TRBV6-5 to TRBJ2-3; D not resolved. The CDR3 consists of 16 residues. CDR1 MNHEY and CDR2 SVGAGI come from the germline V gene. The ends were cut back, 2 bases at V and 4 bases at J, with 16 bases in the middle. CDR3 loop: CASSYRQVTLPDTQYF. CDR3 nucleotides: TGTGCCAGCAGTTACCGTCAGGTTACCCTCCCAGATACGCAGTATTTT.

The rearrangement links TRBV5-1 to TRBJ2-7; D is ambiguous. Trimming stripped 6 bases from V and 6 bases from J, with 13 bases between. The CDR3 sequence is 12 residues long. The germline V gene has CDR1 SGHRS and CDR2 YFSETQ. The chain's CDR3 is CASKRPGGEQYF. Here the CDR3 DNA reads TGCGCCAGCAAAAGGCCAGGTGGCGAGCAGTACTTC. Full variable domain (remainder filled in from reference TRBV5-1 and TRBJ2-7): KAGVTQTPRYLIKTRGQQVTLSCSPISGHRSVSWYQQTPGQGLQFLFEYFSETQRNKGNFPGRFSGRQFSNSRSEMNVSTLELGDSALYLCASKRPGGEQYFGPGTRLTVT.

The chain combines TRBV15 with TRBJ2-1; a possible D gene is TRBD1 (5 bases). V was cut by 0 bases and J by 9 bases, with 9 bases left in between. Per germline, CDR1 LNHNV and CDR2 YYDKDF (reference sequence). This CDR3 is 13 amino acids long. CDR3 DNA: TGTGCCACCAGCAGAGATAGTGGGGCTGAGCAGTTCTTC. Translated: CATSRDSGAEQFF.